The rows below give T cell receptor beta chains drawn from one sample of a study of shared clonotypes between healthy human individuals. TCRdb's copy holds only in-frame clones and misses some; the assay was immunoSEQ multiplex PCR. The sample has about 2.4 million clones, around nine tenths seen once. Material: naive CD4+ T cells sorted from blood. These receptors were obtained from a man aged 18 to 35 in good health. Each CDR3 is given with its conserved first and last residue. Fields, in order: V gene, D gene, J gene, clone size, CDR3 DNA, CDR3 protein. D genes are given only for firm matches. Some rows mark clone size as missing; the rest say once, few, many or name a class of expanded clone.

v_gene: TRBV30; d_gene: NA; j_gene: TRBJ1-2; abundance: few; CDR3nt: TGTGCCTGGAGCAGGGGTTTCTATGGCTACACCTTC; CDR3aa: CAWSRGFYGYTF
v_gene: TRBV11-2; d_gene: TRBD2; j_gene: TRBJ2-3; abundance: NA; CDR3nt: TGTGCCAGCAGCTTAGGCACCGGGACTAGCGGGGGGTGGGATACGCAGTATTTT; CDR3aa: CASSLGTGTSGGWDTQYF
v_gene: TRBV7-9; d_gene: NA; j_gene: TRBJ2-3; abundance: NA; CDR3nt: TGTGCCAGCAGCTTATCCCTGAGCACAGATACGCAGTATTTT; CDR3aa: CASSLSLSTDTQYF
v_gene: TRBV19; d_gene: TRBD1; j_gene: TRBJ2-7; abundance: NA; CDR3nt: TGTGCCAGTAGTCAAACCGGACAGGGAAGGTACGAGCAGTACTTC; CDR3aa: CASSQTGQGRYEQYF
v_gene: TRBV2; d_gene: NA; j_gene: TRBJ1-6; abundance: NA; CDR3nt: TGTGCCAGCAGTAGGACAGACAGGAATTCACCCCTCCACTTT; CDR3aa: CASSRTDRNSPLHF
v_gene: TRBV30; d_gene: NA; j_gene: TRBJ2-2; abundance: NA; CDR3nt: TGTGCCTGGAGGGACATCGGCGGGGAGCTGTTTTTT; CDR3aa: CAWRDIGGELFF
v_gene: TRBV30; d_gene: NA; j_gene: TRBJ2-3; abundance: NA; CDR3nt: TGTGCCTGGAGTATGCCGATAGGGTTCGCAGATACGCAGTATTTT; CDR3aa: CAWSMPIGFADTQYF
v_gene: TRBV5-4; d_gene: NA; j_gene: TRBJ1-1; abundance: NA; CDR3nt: TGTGCCAGCAGCATGGGGGGGTTGAGGGCGAACACTGAAGCTTTCTTT; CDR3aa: CASSMGGLRANTEAFF
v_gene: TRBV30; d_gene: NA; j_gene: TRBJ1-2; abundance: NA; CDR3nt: TGTGCCTGGACCCGAGGTCCATATGGCTACACCTTC; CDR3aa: CAWTRGPYGYTF
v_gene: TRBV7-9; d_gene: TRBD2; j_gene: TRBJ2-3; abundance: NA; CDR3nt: TGTGCCAGCAGCTTAGGCGAGACTAGCGGAGGCACAGATACGCAGTATTTT; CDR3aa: CASSLGETSGGTDTQYF
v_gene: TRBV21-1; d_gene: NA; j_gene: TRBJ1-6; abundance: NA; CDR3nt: TGTGCCAGCTGCGTCTTAGGCAGGGCTCCTTATAATTCACCCCTCCACTTT; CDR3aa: CASCVLGRAPYNSPLHF
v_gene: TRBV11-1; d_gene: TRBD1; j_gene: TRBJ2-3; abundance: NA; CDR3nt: TGTGCCAGCAGTTCTTCCACCGGGACAGTGAAGGGAGATACGCAGTATTTT; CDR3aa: CASSSSTGTVKGDTQYF
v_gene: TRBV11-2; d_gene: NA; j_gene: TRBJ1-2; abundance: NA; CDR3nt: TGTGCCAGCAGCTTAGACAGTTTGGAGAACTATGGCTACACCTTC; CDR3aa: CASSLDSLENYGYTF
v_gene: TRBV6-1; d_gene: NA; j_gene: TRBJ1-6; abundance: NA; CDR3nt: TGTGCCAGCAGTCGGCAGGAGATCGATTCACCCCTCCACTTT; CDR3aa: CASSRQEIDSPLHF
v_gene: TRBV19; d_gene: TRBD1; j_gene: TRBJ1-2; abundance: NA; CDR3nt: TGTGCCAGTGGGCAACAGGGGTCAATCTATGGCTACACCTTC; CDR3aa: CASGQQGSIYGYTF
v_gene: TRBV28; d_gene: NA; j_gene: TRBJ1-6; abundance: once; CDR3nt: TGTGCCAGCAGGTCCCGGGACTCCTATAATTCACCCCTCCACTTT; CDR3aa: CASRSRDSYNSPLHF
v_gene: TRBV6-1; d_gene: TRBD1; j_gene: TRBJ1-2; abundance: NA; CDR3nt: TGTGCCATCCCGGGACAGGGGGCGGGGGCCTATGGCTACACCTTC; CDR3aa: CAIPGQGAGAYGYTF
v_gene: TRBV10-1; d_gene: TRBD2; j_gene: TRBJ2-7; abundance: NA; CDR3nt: TGCGCCAGCAGTAGTTCGACTAGCGGGCAGTACTTC; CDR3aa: CASSSSTSGQYF
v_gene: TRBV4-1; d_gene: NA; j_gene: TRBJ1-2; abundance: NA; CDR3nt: TGCGCCAGCAGCCAACCCGGGGCGGGACTTCGATATGGCTACACCTTC; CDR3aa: CASSQPGAGLRYGYTF
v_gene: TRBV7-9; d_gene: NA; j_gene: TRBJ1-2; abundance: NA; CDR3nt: TGTGCCAGCAGATACAGGGAAACTAACTATGGCTACACCTTC; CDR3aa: CASRYRETNYGYTF
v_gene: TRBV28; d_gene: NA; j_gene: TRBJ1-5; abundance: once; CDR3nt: TGTGCCAGCAGTGATGCAGGGACTCAGCCCCAGCATTTT; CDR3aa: CASSDAGTQPQHF
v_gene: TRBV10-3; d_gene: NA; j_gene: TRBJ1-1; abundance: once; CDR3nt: TGTGCCATCAGTGATTGGGGGAACACTGAAGCTTTCTTT; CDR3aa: CAISDWGNTEAFF
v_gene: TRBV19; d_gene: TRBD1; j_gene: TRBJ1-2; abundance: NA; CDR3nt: TGTGCCAGTAGTAGGGACAGTAACTATGGCTACACCTTC; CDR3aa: CASSRDSNYGYTF
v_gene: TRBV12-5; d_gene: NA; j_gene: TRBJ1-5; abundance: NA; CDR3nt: TGTGCTAGTGGTTTTCAGGAGCCCCAGCATTTT; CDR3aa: CASGFQEPQHF
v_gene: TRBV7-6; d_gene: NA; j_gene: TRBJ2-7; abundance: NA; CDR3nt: TGTGCCAGCAGCCCAGACAGGTTCTACGAGCAGTACTTC; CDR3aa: CASSPDRFYEQYF
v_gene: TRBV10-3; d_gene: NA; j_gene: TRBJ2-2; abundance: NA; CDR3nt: TGTGCCATCAGTGAGACCGGTCCAGATACTGTCGGGGAGCTGTTTTTT; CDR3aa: CAISETGPDTVGELFF